This T cell receptor (beta chain) comes out of a study of T cell responses to AZD1222 COVID-19 vaccine. TCRdb's copy holds only in-frame clones and misses some; the assay was immunoSEQ multiplex PCR. The sample shows 90,000 to 120,000 clones, around 89% of them seen only once. Germline CDR1 and CDR2: SGHRS and YFSETQ. Trimming took off 0 bases at V and 1 base at J, with 7 bases between the two ends. The length of the CDR3 is 14 residues. Whole-study findings and limits: Baseline serology detected seropositivity in only a handful of AZD1222 recipients.

A note on this clone: Antigen unknown.

This clonotype originated in an adult in good health. The sample in question was peripheral blood, obtained on day 0 of AZD1222 vaccination. The rearrangement uses TRBV5-1 and TRBJ1-1; no clear D gene. CDR3 amino acids: CASSLGSANTEAFF. Here the CDR3 DNA reads TGCGCCAGCAGCTTGGGGTCGGCGAACACTGAAGCTTTCTTT.